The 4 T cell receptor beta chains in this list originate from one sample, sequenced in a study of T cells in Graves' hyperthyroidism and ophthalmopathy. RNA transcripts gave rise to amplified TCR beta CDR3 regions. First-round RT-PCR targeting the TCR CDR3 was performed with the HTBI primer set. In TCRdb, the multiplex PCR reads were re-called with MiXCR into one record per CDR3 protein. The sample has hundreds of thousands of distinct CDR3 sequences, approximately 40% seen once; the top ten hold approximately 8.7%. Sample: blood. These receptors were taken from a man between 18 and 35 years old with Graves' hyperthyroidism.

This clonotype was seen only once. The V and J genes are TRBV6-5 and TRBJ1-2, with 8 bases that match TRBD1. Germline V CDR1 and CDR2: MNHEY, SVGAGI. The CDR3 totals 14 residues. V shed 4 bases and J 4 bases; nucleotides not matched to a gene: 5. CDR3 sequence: CASSFAGQVYGYTF. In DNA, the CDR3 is TGTGCCAGCAGTTTTGCGGGACAGGTCTATGGCTACACCTTC.

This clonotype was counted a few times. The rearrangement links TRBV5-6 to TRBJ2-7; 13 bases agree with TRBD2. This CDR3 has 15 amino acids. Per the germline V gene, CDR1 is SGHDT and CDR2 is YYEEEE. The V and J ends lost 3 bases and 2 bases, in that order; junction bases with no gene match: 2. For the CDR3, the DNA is TGTGCCAGCAGCTCCACTAGCGGGGGGGCCTACGAGCAGTACTTC. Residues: CASSSTSGGAYEQYF.

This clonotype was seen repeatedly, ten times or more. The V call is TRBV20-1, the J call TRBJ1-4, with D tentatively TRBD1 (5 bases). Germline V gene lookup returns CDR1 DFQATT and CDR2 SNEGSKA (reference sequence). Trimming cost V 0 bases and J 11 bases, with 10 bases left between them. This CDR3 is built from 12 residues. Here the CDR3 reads CSARDRVGKLFF. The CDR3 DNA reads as TGCAGTGCTAGAGACAGGGTCGGGAAACTGTTTTTT.

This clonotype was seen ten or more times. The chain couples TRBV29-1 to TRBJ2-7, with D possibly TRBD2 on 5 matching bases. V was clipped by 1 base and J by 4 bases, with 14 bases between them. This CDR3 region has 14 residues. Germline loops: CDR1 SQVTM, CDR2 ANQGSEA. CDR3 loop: CSVEGGSVGYEQYF. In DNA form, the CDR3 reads TGCAGCGTTGAAGGGGGTAGCGTCGGGTACGAGCAGTACTTC.